Each of the 26 T cell receptor beta chains below was sequenced from the same sample in a study of T cell changes during pregnancy in multiple sclerosis. The table came from immunoSEQ multiplex PCR; TCRdb's copy has only in-frame clones and leaves some out. The table records some 46,000 clones, about 94% of them present only once. The sequenced sample was CD4+ T cells from peripheral blood mononuclear cells, obtained after pregnancy. Receptors were obtained from a female donor with multiple sclerosis, enrolled in a pregnancy study.

This clone was recorded a few times. The chain joins TRBV30 to TRBJ1-1, with TRBD1 as a possible D gene (5 bases). Germline CDR1 GTSNPN, CDR2 SVGIG (reference sequence). The V gene lost 1 base and the J gene lost 5 bases, with 14 bases spanning the gap. CDR3 length: 14 residues. The CDR3 loop reads CAWSGGVGTTEAFF. The CDR3, as DNA: TGTGCCTGGAGTGGGGGCGTCGGAACAACTGAAGCTTTCTTT.

The gene calls are TRBV6-1 and TRBJ1-1; D unresolved. Germline V gene lookup returns CDR1 MNHNS and CDR2 SASEGT. V was clipped by 5 bases and J by 3 bases, with 13 bases between them. The CDR3 is 14 amino acids. CDR3 residues: CASSFLIRDTEAFF. For the CDR3, the DNA is TGTGCCAGCAGTTTCCTCATTCGGGACACTGAAGCTTTCTTT.

The chain carries TRBV5-1 and TRBJ2-1; 13 nucleotides align to TRBD2. This CDR3 has 17 amino acids. Trimming removed 4 bases from V and 6 bases from J; junction bases left unmatched: 10. Germline-derived CDR1 and CDR2 are SGHRS and YFSETQ. The CDR3: CASSPTMGLAGINEQFF. In nucleotides, the CDR3 is TGCGCCAGCAGCCCTACTATGGGACTAGCGGGGATCAATGAGCAGTTCTTC.

The chain combines TRBV6-1 with TRBJ2-7; 10 positions match TRBD2. From germline, CDR1 is MNHNS and CDR2 SASEGT. V was pared by 2 bases and J by 5 bases, with 15 bases of the junction left unmatched. The CDR3 has 18 residues. The CDR3 loop is CASSERSPWSSGSHEQYF. DNA of the CDR3: TGTGCCAGCAGTGAAAGGAGCCCCTGGTCTAGCGGGAGCCACGAGCAGTACTTC.

This clone has only one observation. J is TRBJ1-1 and V is TRBV7-9; 8 nucleotides align to TRBD1. The germline V gene encodes CDR1 SEHNR and CDR2 FQNEAQ (reference sequence). V gave up 3 bases and J gave up 0 bases; unmatched junction bases: 0. This CDR3 comprises 14 residues. The CDR3 nucleotides read TGTGCCAGCAGCTTGACAGGGGTGAACACTGAAGCTTTCTTT. The encoded protein is CASSLTGVNTEAFF.

J is TRBJ2-7 and V is TRBV7-9; possibly TRBD2 for D (5 bases). Germline V gene lookup returns CDR1 SEHNR and CDR2 FQNEAQ (reference sequence). V gave up 2 bases and J gave up 0 bases, with 11 bases separating them. The CDR3 is made up of 15 amino acids. The CDR3 loop reads CASSLWMGASYEQYF. As DNA, the CDR3 is TGTGCCAGCAGCTTATGGATGGGAGCCTCCTACGAGCAGTACTTC. The full variable domain, in which reference TRBV7-9 and TRBJ2-7 provide the parts outside the CDR3, is DTGVSQNPRHKITKRGQNVTFRCDPISEHNRLYWYRQTLGQGPEFLTYFQNEAQLEKSRLLSDRFSAERPKGSFSTLEIQRTEQGDSAMYLCASSLWMGASYEQYFGPGTRLTVT.

The V gene is TRBV2, the J gene TRBJ2-1; D is unclear. This CDR3 region has 15 residues. Trimming shortened V by 4 bases and J by 6 bases, and 16 bases separated the two germline ends. Germline V gene lookup returns CDR1 SNHLY and CDR2 FYNNEI. The CDR3 sequence: CASSVQVTIINEQFF. Here the CDR3 DNA reads TGTGCCAGCAGTGTCCAGGTGACAATAATCAATGAGCAGTTCTTC.

This rearrangement joins TRBV28 to TRBJ2-2; the D is unclear. Germline assignment: CDR1 MDHEN and CDR2 SYDVKM. The CDR3 extends over 12 amino acids. The V end was cut by 5 bases, the J end by 4 bases, with 5 bases between. The CDR3: CASSRSTGELFF. The CDR3 DNA reads as TGTGCCAGCAGTAGGAGCACCGGGGAGCTGTTTTTT.

The chain uses TRBV5-5 and TRBJ2-7, with D perhaps matching TRBD1 (5 bases). Trimming shortened V by 3 bases and J by 2 bases, and 24 bases separated the two germline ends. The CDR3 length is 18 residues. Germline V gene data show CDR1 as SGHKS and CDR2 as YYEKEE (reference sequence). Written as DNA, the CDR3 is TGTGCCAGCAGCTGGGAAAGTGACAGACCCGCTCTGCCCTACGAGCAGTACTTC. This gives the protein CASSWESDRPALPYEQYF.

This sequence joins TRBV30 and TRBJ2-2; 9 bases line up with TRBD1. Losses at the gene ends were 2 bases for V and 1 base for J; bases not matched to a gene: 5. The CDR3 is 16 amino acids. Germline V gene data show CDR1 as GTSNPN and CDR2 as SVGIG (reference sequence). In DNA form, the CDR3 reads TGTGCCTGGAGTCCGCTGACAGGGGGGAACACCGGGGAGCTGTTTTTT. Its protein is CAWSPLTGGNTGELFF.

The CDR3 nucleotides read TGCAGCGTTATCGGGACATTAAATGGTTTCGAGCAGTACTTC. Residues: CSVIGTLNGFEQYF. The chain couples TRBV29-1 to TRBJ2-7; perhaps TRBD1 as D (6 bases). The length of the CDR3 is 14 residues. Per germline, CDR1 SQVTM and CDR2 ANQGSEA. V was shortened by 5 bases and J by 6 bases, with 20 bases between the two germline ends.

The rearrangement joins TRBV6-5 to TRBJ2-7; TRBD2 might be the D (6 bases). Germline-derived CDR1 and CDR2 are MNHEY and SVGAGI. The germline V and J ends were trimmed by 4 bases and 0 bases, with 10 bases remaining between them. The CDR3 covers 14 residues. CDR3 sequence reads: CASSLGGSSYEQYF. The CDR3, as DNA: TGTGCCAGCAGTTTGGGGGGAAGCTCCTACGAGCAGTACTTC.

The rearrangement joins TRBV10-2 to TRBJ1-5; D is possibly TRBD1 (6 bases). V was cut by 6 bases and J by 3 bases, with 15 bases left in between. Germline V CDR1 and CDR2: WSHSY, SAAADI. The CDR3 runs 15 residues. The CDR3 region is CASRKKQGDNQPQHF. The DNA of the CDR3 is TGCGCCAGCAGGAAGAAACAGGGAGACAATCAGCCCCAGCATTTT.

The V call is TRBV16, the J call TRBJ1-2; tentatively, D is TRBD1 (5 bases). Germline CDR1 reads KGHSY; CDR2 reads FQNENV. This CDR3 comprises 14 residues. V was clipped by 2 bases and J by 4 bases, with 11 bases between them. The CDR3 nucleotides read TGTGCCAGCAGCCAACAGGGTATCGGCTATGGCTACACCTTC. Amino acids: CASSQQGIGYGYTF.

The chain carries TRBV28 and TRBJ2-7; D is perhaps TRBD1 (5 bases). Germline CDR1 and CDR2: MDHEN and SYDVKM. V was pared by 2 bases and J by 4 bases, with 15 bases between. The CDR3 extends over 15 amino acids. In nucleotides, the CDR3 is TGTGCCAGCAGTTTAAGGGGATACCCTCTTTACGAGCAGTACTTC. Translating gives CASSLRGYPLYEQYF.

The chain recombines TRBV27 with TRBJ1-5; tentative D call: TRBD1 (5 bases). The CDR3 runs 14 residues. CDR1 and CDR2 (germline): MNHEY, SMNVEV (reference sequence). V was pared by 6 bases and J by 4 bases, with 13 bases between. The CDR3 DNA follows: TGTGCCAGCAGCCGCGGGGGGGGTAATCAGCCCCAGCATTTT. This codes for CASSRGGGNQPQHF.

This rearrangement joins TRBV7-6 to TRBJ2-1; TRBD1 might be the D (5 bases). This CDR3 region has 15 residues. Per the germline V gene, CDR1 is SGHVS and CDR2 is FNYEAQ. V gave up 4 bases and J gave up 5 bases, with 15 bases separating them. The CDR3 DNA sequence: TGTGCCAGCAGCTCCCAGGGTGCGACCGACAATGAGCAGTTCTTC. Translated, it gives CASSSQGATDNEQFF.

This chain connects TRBV18 to TRBJ1-4, with D perhaps TRBD1 (6 bases). V dropped 3 bases and J dropped 6 bases, with 14 bases sitting between them. The CDR3 spans 15 residues. Germline V CDR1 and CDR2: KGHSH, LQKENI. CDR3 amino acids: CASSPNRVEDEKLFF. The CDR3 DNA follows: TGTGCCAGCTCACCGAACAGGGTAGAGGATGAAAAACTGTTTTTT. Using reference TRBV18 and TRBJ1-4 for the parts outside the CDR3, the full variable domain is NAGVMQNPRHLVRRRGQEARLRCSPMKGHSHVYWYRQLPEEGLKFMVYLQKENIIDESGMPKERFSAEFPKEGPSILRIQQVVRGDSAAYFCASSPNRVEDEKLFFGSGTQLSVL.

The rearrangement uses TRBV27 and TRBJ1-2; D possibly corresponds to TRBD1 (6 bases). Trimming shortened V by 0 bases and J by 3 bases, and 8 bases separated the two germline ends. This CDR3 region has 14 residues. CDR1 and CDR2 (germline): MNHEY, SMNVEV (reference sequence). CDR3 DNA sequence: TGTGCCAGCAGTTTATCCGGACAGTACTATGGCTACACCTTC. It translates to CASSLSGQYYGYTF.

J is TRBJ2-5 and V is TRBV10-3; 12 bases are shared with TRBD2. The CDR3 has 16 amino acids. Trimming removed 3 bases from V and 5 bases from J; junction bases left unmatched: 7. Looked up from germline, CDR1 is ENHRY and CDR2 is SYGVKD. The chain's CDR3 is CAISEASGRVGETQYF. The DNA of the CDR3 is TGTGCCATCAGTGAAGCTAGCGGGAGGGTGGGGGAGACCCAGTACTTC.

As for this clone: Additional DNA sequences in this sample encode the identical CDR3. CDR3 residues: CASSIGTVNTEAFF. Here the CDR3 DNA reads TGTGCCAGTAGTATCGGGACAGTGAACACTGAAGCTTTCTTT. The chain recombines TRBV19 with TRBJ1-1; 7 nucleotides agree with TRBD1. This CDR3 has 14 amino acids. The V segment lost 3 bases and the J segment 0 bases; nucleotides outside the gene matches: 1. Germline CDR1 and CDR2: LNHDA and SQIVND (reference sequence).

The V call is TRBV19, the J call TRBJ2-1, with 9 bases fitting TRBD1. After removal of 1 base from V and 6 bases from J, the junction contained 4 bases not matched to a gene. Germline V lookup: CDR1 LNHDA, CDR2 SQIVND (reference sequence). This CDR3 contains 15 residues. CDR3 residues: CASSIAGTGLNEQFF. CDR3 coding DNA: TGTGCCAGTAGTATAGCCGGGACAGGGCTCAATGAGCAGTTCTTC.

This clone occurred once. J is TRBJ2-7 and V is TRBV5-6; 8 nucleotides match TRBD1. The V gene end was trimmed by 4 bases and the J gene end by 2 bases; junction bases not matched to a gene: 8. CDR3 size: 15 residues. Germline V gene data show CDR1 as SGHDT and CDR2 as YYEEEE. The CDR3 sequence is CASSREGTGPYEQYF. The CDR3 DNA reads as TGTGCCAGCAGCAGGGAAGGGACAGGACCCTACGAGCAGTACTTC.

This chain joins TRBV9 and TRBJ2-2, with 14 bases aligning to TRBD2. The CDR3 runs 17 residues. Germline values: CDR1 SGDLS, CDR2 YYNGEE. J gave up 5 bases and V 3 bases, and 6 bases lay outside the gene matches. For the CDR3, the DNA is TGTGCCAGCAGCGGGGGACTAGCGGGAGCCTATACCGGGGAGCTGTTTTTT. It is translated as CASSGGLAGAYTGELFF.

The chain employs TRBV5-1 and TRBJ2-4, with 7 nucleotides matching TRBD1. Germline trimming cut 1 base from V and 0 bases from J; bases unmatched to any gene: 4. Per germline, CDR1 SGHRS and CDR2 YFSETQ. The CDR3 consists of 16 residues. As DNA, the CDR3 is TGCGCCAGCAGCTTGACAGGGGATCTAGCCAAAAACATTCAGTACTTC. It specifies CASSLTGDLAKNIQYF.

This chain links TRBV6-5 with TRBJ2-3; weak D call: TRBD2 (5 bases). The length of the CDR3 is 15 residues. V was cut by 6 bases and J by 1 base, with 14 bases left in between. The germline V gene encodes CDR1 MNHEY and CDR2 SVGAGI. The CDR3 spells CASSSLGVGTDTQYF. CDR3 nucleotide sequence: TGTGCCAGCAGCTCCTTGGGAGTTGGCACAGATACGCAGTATTTT.